These 19 T cell receptor beta chains share one sample of origin, sequenced in a study of identical twins (dated by TCRdb to about 2016). The protocol used for the library was 5' RACE. Instrument used: Illumina HiSeq 2000. Clones were called with MiXCR by TCRdb after fastp trimmed the public reads at Q25, and only in-frame beta chains were retained. Every distinct CDR3 protein forms one entry, paired with its most common genes and DNA. Within this sample are more than 1.5 million distinct CDR3 sequences, with under 35% of them counted one time only. The biggest ten clones account for 0.25% to 0.3% of the sample. Specimen: cord blood. All receptors come from a newborn girl in good health.

The V gene is TRBV12-3 or TRBV12-4, the J gene TRBJ2-2, with D tentatively TRBD1 (6 bases). The ends were cut back, 6 bases at V and 1 base at J, with 12 bases in the middle. CDR3 length: 15 residues. The chain's CDR3 is CASRRDTQNTGELFF. DNA for the CDR3: TGTGCCAGCAGAAGGGACACCCAGAACACCGGGGAGCTGTTTTTT.

The genes are TRBV6-5 and TRBJ2-3, with 8 bases aligning to TRBD2. Trimming cost V 2 bases and J 4 bases; bases outside gene matches: 8. The germline V gene has CDR1 MNHEY and CDR2 SVGAGI. The CDR3 consists of 16 residues. CDR3 in amino acids: CASSYLGAGDSDTQYF. The CDR3 DNA sequence: TGTGCCAGCAGTTACCTGGGAGCGGGGGACTCAGATACGCAGTATTTT.

This clonotype has more than one count but fewer than ten. The V call is TRBV11-2, the J call TRBJ2-4; D might be TRBD1 or TRBD2, each matching 5 bases. Trimming left V 2 bases short and J 1 base short, with 12 bases between. Germline V gene data show CDR1 as SGHAT and CDR2 as FQNNGV. This CDR3 has 16 amino acids. The CDR3 sequence is CASSLMVRGAKNIQYF. As DNA, the CDR3 is TGTGCCAGCAGCTTAATGGTTCGGGGCGCCAAAAACATTCAGTACTTC.

The rearrangement joins TRBV6-1 to TRBJ1-1, with 7 bases matching TRBD1. There are 18 residues in the CDR3. The germline V gene has CDR1 MNHNS and CDR2 SASEGT. J lost 1 base, V lost 0 bases, and 11 bases had no gene match. For the CDR3, the DNA is TGTGCCAGCAGTGAAGCGCAGGGGGTTCATTACAGGAACACTGAAGCTTTCTTT. Residues: CASSEAQGVHYRNTEAFF.

V is TRBV10-2 and J is TRBJ2-2, with TRBD1 as a possible D gene (5 bases). This CDR3 region has 15 residues. Germline CDR1 and CDR2: WSHSY and SAAADI. V was shortened by 4 bases and J by 2 bases, with 11 bases between the two germline ends. CDR3 nucleotides: TGCGCCAGCAGTGTATTAGGACAAAACACCGGGGAGCTGTTTTTT. This codes for CASSVLGQNTGELFF.

A few counts support this clonotype. The chain recombines TRBV10-3 with TRBJ1-1, with D possibly matching TRBD1 (5 bases). Germline assignment: CDR1 ENHRY and CDR2 SYGVKD. The CDR3 has 16 amino acids. V lost 0 bases and J lost 3, with 14 bases in between. In DNA form, the CDR3 reads TGTGCCATCAGTGAGTCGAGGACAACCCAAGACACTGAAGCTTTCTTT. The encoded protein is CAISESRTTQDTEAFF.

The chain couples TRBV3-1 to TRBJ1-1; D ambiguous. V dropped 1 base and J dropped 4 bases, with 10 bases sitting between them. CDR1 is LGHDT and CDR2 is YNNKEL in the germline V gene (reference sequence). The length of the CDR3 is 14 residues. The CDR3 reads CASSQVGIITEAFF. CDR3 DNA sequence: TGTGCCAGCAGCCAAGTTGGGATAATCACTGAAGCTTTCTTT.

This chain uses TRBV4-1 with TRBJ2-2; TRBD1 or TRBD2 may be the D gene (5 bases each). Germline V gene lookup returns CDR1 MGHRA and CDR2 YSYEKL. The CDR3 runs to 17 residues. Trimming pared 6 bases from V and 1 base from J, leaving 18 bases between. The CDR3 region has the DNA TGCGCCAGCAGTAAACCTTTTGGTGGGGGGAACACCGGGGAGCTGTTTTTT. It translates to CASSKPFGGGNTGELFF.

The chain is built from TRBV6-5 and TRBJ1-6; D call uncertain. This CDR3 contains 13 residues. Germline CDR1 MNHEY, CDR2 SVGAGI. The ends were cut back, 2 bases at V and 9 bases at J, with 8 bases in the middle. The CDR3 sequence: CASSYGDSSPLHF. CDR3 bases: TGTGCCAGCAGTTACGGAGATAGTTCACCCCTCCACTTT.

The rearrangement joins TRBV25-1 to TRBJ2-3; D is tentatively TRBD1 or TRBD2 (6 bases each). In germline, CDR1 is MGHDK, CDR2 SYGVNS. V was shortened by 8 bases and J by 0 bases, with 15 bases between the two germline ends. This CDR3 contains 15 residues. The CDR3, as DNA: TGTGCCAGCCCACGAGGGGGGTCAAGCACAGATACGCAGTATTTT. Residues: CASPRGGSSTDTQYF. The full variable domain, with the rest looked up from reference TRBV25-1 and TRBJ2-3, is EADIYQTPRYLVIGTGKKITLECSQTMGHDKMYWYQQDPGMELHLIHYSYGVNSTEKGDLSSESTVSRIRTEHFPLTLESARPSHTSQYLCASPRGGSSTDTQYFGPGTRLTVL.

This clonotype was counted a few times. The chain uses TRBV25-1 and TRBJ1-6, with 7 bases matching TRBD1. Trimming at V came to 3 bases and at J to 8 bases, leaving 4 bases not matched to a gene. CDR1 MGHDK and CDR2 SYGVNS come from the germline V gene. This CDR3 contains 14 residues. This chain's CDR3 is CASSDWDSYSPLHF. CDR3 sequence (DNA): TGTGCCAGCAGTGATTGGGACAGCTATTCACCCCTCCACTTT.

In its sample, this clonotype was seen a few times. The chain joins TRBV7-2 to TRBJ2-7; D is unclear. The germline gives CDR1 SGHTA, CDR2 FQGNSA. V was pared by 1 base and J by 7 bases, with 17 bases between. This CDR3 region has 15 residues. This chain's CDR3 is CASSLGGSRLVEQYF. CDR3 sequence (DNA): TGTGCCAGCAGCTTAGGTGGCAGTAGGCTCGTTGAGCAGTACTTC.

This clonotype was counted ten times or more. The CDR3 DNA reads as TGTGCCAGCAGCTTACTGCGAAACCTAGAGACCCAGTACTTC. Residues: CASSLLRNLETQYF. The V call is TRBV7-2, the J call TRBJ2-5; D call uncertain. V shed 2 bases and J shed 4 bases, with 11 bases lying between them. Germline CDR1 reads SGHTA; CDR2 reads FQGNSA. CDR3 length: 14 amino acids.

The chain recombines TRBV13 with TRBJ2-4; D could derive from TRBD1 or TRBD2 (5 bases each). Germline CDR1 is PRHDT and CDR2 is FYEKMQ (reference sequence). The ends were cut back, 1 base at V and 13 bases at J, with 11 bases in the middle. The CDR3 is 12 amino acids. CDR3 nucleotides: TGTGCCAGCAGCTTAGAACGGGACCTGCAGTACTTC. It is translated as CASSLERDLQYF. Together with reference TRBV13 and TRBJ2-4, the CDR3 gives the full variable domain: AAGVIQSPRHLIKEKRETATLKCYPIPRHDTVYWYQQGPGQDPQFLISFYEKMQSDKGSIPDRFSAQQFSDYHSELNMSSLELGDSALYFCASSLERDLQYFGAGTRLSVL.

The rearrangement links TRBV15 to TRBJ2-5; D may be TRBD2 (6 bases). The CDR3 is 14 amino acids. The germline V gene has CDR1 LNHNV and CDR2 YYDKDF (reference sequence). V lost 5 bases and J 4 bases, leaving 14 bases between the germline ends. The CDR3 sequence is CATSGGVRGETQYF. CDR3 in DNA: TGTGCCACCAGCGGCGGGGTTCGGGGAGAGACCCAGTACTTC.

The V call is TRBV2, the J call TRBJ2-7; D uncertain. The CDR3 covers 13 residues. Trimming pared 6 bases from V and 0 bases from J, leaving 9 bases between. The germline gives CDR1 SNHLY, CDR2 FYNNEI. As DNA, the CDR3 is TGTGCCAGCAGGGCTTATAGCTCCTACGAGCAGTACTTC. The encoded protein is CASRAYSSYEQYF.

The chain employs TRBV27 and TRBJ2-7; possibly TRBD2 for D (5 bases). Germline V gene data show CDR1 as MNHEY and CDR2 as SMNVEV (reference sequence). The length of the CDR3 is 16 residues. V shed 1 base and J shed 0 bases, with 13 bases lying between them. The CDR3 region is CASSLFMEVSSYEQYF. Written as DNA, the CDR3 is TGTGCCAGCAGTTTATTTATGGAGGTGAGCTCCTACGAGCAGTACTTC.

The rearrangement links TRBV9 to TRBJ2-6; TRBD1 aligns across 9 bases. Germline trimming cut 4 bases from V and 1 base from J; bases unmatched to any gene: 9. Germline assignment: CDR1 SGDLS and CDR2 YYNGEE. The CDR3 runs to 18 residues. The CDR3 loop is CASSPWDRVVSGANVLTF. For the CDR3, the DNA is TGTGCCAGCAGCCCATGGGACAGGGTAGTATCTGGGGCCAACGTCCTGACTTTC.

The CDR3 sequence: CAIKGGKTEAFF. The CDR3 DNA is TGTGCCATCAAAGGAGGGAAGACTGAAGCTTTCTTT. This chain connects TRBV10-3 to TRBJ1-1, with no clear D. The length of the CDR3 is 12 residues. V was cut by 7 bases and J by 5 bases, with 11 bases left in between. Per germline, CDR1 ENHRY and CDR2 SYGVKD.